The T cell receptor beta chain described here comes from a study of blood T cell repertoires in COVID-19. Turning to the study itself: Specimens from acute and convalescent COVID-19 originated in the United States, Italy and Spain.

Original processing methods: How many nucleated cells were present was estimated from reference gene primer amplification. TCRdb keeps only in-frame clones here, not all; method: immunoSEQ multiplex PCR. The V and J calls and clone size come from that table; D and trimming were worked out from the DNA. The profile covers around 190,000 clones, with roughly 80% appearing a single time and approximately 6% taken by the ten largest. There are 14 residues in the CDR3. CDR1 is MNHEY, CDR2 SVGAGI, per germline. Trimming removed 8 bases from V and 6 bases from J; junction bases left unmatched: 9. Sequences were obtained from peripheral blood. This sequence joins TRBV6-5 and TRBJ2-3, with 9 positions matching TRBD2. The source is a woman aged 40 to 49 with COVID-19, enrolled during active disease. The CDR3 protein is CASYLSGSRDTQYF. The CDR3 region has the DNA TGTGCCAGCTACCTTAGCGGGAGTAGGGATACGCAGTATTTT.